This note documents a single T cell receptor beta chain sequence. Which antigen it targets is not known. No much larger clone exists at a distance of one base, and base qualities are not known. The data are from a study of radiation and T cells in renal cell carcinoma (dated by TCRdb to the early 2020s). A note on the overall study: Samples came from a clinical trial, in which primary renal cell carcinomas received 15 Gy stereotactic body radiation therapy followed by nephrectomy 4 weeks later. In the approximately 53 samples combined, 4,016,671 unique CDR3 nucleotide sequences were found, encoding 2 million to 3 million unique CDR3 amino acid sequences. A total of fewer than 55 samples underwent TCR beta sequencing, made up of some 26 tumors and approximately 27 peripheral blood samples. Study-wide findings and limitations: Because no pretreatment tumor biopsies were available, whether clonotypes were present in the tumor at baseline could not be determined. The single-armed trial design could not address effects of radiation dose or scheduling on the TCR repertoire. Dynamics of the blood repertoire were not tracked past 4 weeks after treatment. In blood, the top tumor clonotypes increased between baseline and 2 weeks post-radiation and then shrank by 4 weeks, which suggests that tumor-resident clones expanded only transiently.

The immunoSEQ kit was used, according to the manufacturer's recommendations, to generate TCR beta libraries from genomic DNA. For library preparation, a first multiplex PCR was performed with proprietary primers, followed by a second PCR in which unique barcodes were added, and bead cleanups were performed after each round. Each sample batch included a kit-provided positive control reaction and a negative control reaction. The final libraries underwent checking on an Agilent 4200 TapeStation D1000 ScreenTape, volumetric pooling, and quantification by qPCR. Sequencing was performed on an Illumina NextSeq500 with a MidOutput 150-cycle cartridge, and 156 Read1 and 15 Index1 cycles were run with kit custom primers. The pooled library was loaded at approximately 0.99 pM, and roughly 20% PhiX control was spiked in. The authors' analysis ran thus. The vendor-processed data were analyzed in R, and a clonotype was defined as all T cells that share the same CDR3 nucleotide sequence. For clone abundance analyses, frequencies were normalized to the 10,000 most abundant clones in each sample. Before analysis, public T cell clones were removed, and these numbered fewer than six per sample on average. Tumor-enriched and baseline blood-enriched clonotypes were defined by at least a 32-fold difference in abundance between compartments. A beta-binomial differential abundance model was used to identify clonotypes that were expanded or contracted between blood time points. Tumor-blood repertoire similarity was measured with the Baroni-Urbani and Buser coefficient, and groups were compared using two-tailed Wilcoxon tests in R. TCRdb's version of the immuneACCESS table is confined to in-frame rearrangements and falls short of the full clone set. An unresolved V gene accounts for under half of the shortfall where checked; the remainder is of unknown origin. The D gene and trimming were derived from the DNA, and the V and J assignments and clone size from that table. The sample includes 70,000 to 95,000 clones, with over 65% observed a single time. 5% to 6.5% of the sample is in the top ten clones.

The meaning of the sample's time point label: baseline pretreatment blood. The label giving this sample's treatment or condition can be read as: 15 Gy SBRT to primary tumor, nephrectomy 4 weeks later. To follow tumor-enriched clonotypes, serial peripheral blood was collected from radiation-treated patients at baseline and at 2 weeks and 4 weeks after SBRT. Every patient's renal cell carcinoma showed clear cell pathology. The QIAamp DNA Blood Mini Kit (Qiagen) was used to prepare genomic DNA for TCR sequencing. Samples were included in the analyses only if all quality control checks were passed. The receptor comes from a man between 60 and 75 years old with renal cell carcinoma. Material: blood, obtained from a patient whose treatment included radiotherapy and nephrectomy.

CDR3 region: CASSQGGYPSTDTQYF. The bases are TGCGCCAGCAGCCAAGGAGGGTATCCTAGCACAGATACGCAGTATTTT. The chain employs TRBV4-3 and TRBJ2-3; tentative D gene TRBD2, with 5 bases matching. The junction carries 11 bases between V and J, which are trimmed by 1 base and 0 bases respectively. From cysteine to phenylalanine, the CDR3 is 16 amino acids long. The read is trimmed to its CDR3 DNA, 48 bases read in frame from base 1. CDR1 LGHNA and CDR2 YSLEER were looked up in the germline V gene.